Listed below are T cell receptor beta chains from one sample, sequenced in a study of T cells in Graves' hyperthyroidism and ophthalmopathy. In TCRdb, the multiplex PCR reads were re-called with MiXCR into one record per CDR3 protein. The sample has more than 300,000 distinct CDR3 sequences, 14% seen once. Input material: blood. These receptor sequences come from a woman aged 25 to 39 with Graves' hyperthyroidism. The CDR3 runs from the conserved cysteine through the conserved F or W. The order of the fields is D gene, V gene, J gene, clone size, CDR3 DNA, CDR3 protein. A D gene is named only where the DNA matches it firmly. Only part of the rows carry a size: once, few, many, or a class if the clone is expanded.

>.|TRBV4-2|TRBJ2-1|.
TGTGCCAGCAGCCAAGGGCTTCGGGACCACGCCGCCAATGAGCAGTTCTTC
CASSQGLRDHAANEQFF
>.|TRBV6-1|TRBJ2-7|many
TGTGCCAGCAGGGATTCTACGGGGGTTCTACAGTCCCACGAGCAGTACTTC
CASRDSTGVLQSHEQYF
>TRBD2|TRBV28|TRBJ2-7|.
TGTGCCAGCAGTTTAGCACTAGCGGGGTCCTACGAGCAGTACTTC
CASSLALAGSYEQYF
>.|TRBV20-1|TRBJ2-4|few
TGCAGTGCTAGAGATTTGACCAAAAACATTCAGTACTTC
CSARDLTKNIQYF
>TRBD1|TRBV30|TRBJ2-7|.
TGTGCCTGGAGAAGGACAGGGTTTTACGAGCAGTACTTC
CAWRRTGFYEQYF
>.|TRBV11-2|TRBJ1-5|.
TGTGCCAGCAGCTTAGCTGGGGCGCGGCAGCCCCAGCATTTT
CASSLAGARQPQHF
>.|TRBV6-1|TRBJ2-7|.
TGTGCCGGCAGAGCAAAGTTTCAGCGGCCCAGGGATGAGCAGTACTTC
CAGRAKFQRPRDEQYF
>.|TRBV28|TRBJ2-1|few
TGTGCCAGCAGTTTGGCTCTTTTGGGAGGAGAGCAGTTCTTC
CASSLALLGGEQFF
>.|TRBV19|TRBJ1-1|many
TGTGCCAGTAGTATTGGGGCGGGAGCTGAAGCTTTCTTT
CASSIGAGAEAFF
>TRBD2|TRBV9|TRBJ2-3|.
TGTGCCAGCAGCGTAGCCGGGACTACCACAGATACGCAGTATTTT
CASSVAGTTTDTQYF
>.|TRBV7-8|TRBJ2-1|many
TGTGCCAGCAGCTTAGTTGACGATGAGCAGTTCTTC
CASSLVDDEQFF
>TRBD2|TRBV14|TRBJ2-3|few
TGTGCCAGCAGCCGGACTAGCGGGATAACAGATACGCAGTATTTT
CASSRTSGITDTQYF
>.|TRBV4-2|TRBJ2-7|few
TGTGCCAGCAGCCAAGGCCTCGTCTCCGCCGAGCAGTACTTC
CASSQGLVSAEQYF
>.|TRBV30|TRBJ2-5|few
TGTGCCTGGAGTGTTTTAATTGGGAAGTACCAAGAGACCCAGTACTTC
CAWSVLIGKYQETQYF
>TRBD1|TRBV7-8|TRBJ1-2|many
TGTGCCAGCAGTTCGGGACAGCTACGCGGGGTGGGGGGCTACACCTTC
CASSSGQLRGVGGYTF
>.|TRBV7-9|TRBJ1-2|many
TGTGCCAGCAGCCTACAGCCGTCCTATGGCTACACCTTC
CASSLQPSYGYTF
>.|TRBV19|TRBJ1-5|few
TGTGCCAGTAGGGAGGAGAGGGGGATTAGCAATCAGCCCCAGCATTTT
CASREERGISNQPQHF
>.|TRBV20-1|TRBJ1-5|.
TGCAGTGCTAGAGATCACCGACGGGGAACGTTTCAGCCCCAGCATTTT
CSARDHRRGTFQPQHF
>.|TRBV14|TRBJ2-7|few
TGTGCCAGCAGCCAAGCCCCGTACGAGCAGTACTTC
CASSQAPYEQYF
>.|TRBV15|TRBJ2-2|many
TGTGCCACCAGCAGAGATTTGGCAGTGACCGGGGAGCTGTTTTTT
CATSRDLAVTGELFF
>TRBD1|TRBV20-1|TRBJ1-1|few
TGCAGTGCCCAGGGGGCCACTGAAGCTTTCTTT
CSAQGATEAFF
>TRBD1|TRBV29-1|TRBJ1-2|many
TGCAGCGTTCCCAGCCCGACAGGGAACGGCTACACCTTC
CSVPSPTGNGYTF
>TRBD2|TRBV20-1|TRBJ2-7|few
TGCAGTGCTAGAGGGTCGGCTAGCGGGTCCCTCCACGAGCAGTACTTC
CSARGSASGSLHEQYF
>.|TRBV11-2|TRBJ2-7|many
TGTGCCAGCAGCAGGGCCCGGGGGCCCAGAGGGGAGCAGTACTTC
CASSRARGPRGEQYF
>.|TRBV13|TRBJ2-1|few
TGTGCCAGCTCCTTGGTTCAGGGGCATGAGCAGTTCTTC
CASSLVQGHEQFF
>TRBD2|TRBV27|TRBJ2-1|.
TGTGCCAGCAGTTTATCGGTCCCTAGCGGCCTCTCCTACAATGAGCAGTTCTTC
CASSLSVPSGLSYNEQFF
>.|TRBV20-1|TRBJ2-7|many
TGCAGTGCCAACGCTGCTGGAGCTAGCGTGATTTACGAGCAGTACTTC
CSANAAGASVIYEQYF
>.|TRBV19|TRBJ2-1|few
TGTGCCAGTAAAGGGGTCTCCTACAATGAGCAGTTCTTC
CASKGVSYNEQFF
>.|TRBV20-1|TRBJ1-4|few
TGCAGTGCCAGCCAGGGACGCGTGTATGAAAAACTGTTTTTT
CSASQGRVYEKLFF
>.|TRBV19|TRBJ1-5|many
TGTGCCAGTAGTATTCAGCAGGGAGTCCAGCCCCAGCATTTT
CASSIQQGVQPQHF
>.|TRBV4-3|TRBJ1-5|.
TGCGCCAGCAGCCAAGATCTTTTGTTATCGGATACCAATCAGCCCCAGCATTTT
CASSQDLLLSDTNQPQHF
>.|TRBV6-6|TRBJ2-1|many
TGTGCCAGCAGTTACTCCGTGGGAGCGGATGAGCAGTTCTTC
CASSYSVGADEQFF
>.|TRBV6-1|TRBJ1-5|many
TGTGCCAGCAGTTCCCCGGGCCTTCTCTATAGCAATCAGCCCCAGCATTTT
CASSSPGLLYSNQPQHF
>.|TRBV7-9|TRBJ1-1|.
TGTGCCAGCAGCTCTCGGGGCCCGCAAGAAGCTTTCTTT
CASSSRGPQEAFF
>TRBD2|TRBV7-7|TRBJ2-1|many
TGTGCTAGCAGCCATAATAGCGGGGATGAGCAGTTCTTC
CASSHNSGDEQFF
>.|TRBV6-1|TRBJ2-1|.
TGTGCCAGCAGTATAAACTCCGGGACTCAGTTCTTC
CASSINSGTQFF
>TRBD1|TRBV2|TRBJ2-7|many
TGTGCCAGCCAGAGACAGGGGGCCTACGAGCAGTACTTC
CASQRQGAYEQYF
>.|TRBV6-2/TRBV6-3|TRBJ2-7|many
TGTGCCAGCAGTTACGGCCCGCTTTACTACGAGCAGTACTTC
CASSYGPLYYEQYF
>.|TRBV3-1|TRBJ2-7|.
TGTGCCAGCAGCCAGAGCCGCACCGAGCAGTACTTC
CASSQSRTEQYF
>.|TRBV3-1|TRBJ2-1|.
TGTGCCAGCAGCCGACTAGGTGGTGCCTACAATGAGCAGTTCTTC
CASSRLGGAYNEQFF
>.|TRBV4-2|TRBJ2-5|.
TGTGCCAGCAGCCGGGAACTCGGACCGCGGGAGACCCAGTACTTC
CASSRELGPRETQYF
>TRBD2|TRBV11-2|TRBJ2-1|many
TGTGCCAGCAGCTTATCGACTAGCTTCGATGAGCAGTTCTTC
CASSLSTSFDEQFF
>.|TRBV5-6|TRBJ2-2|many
TGTGCCAGCAGCGAGATAGGGACACCTCGGGCCGGGGAGCTGTTTTTT
CASSEIGTPRAGELFF
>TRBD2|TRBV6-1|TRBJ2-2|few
TGTGCCAGCAGTACGGGACTAGTGGTCGCCGGGGAGCTGTTTTTT
CASSTGLVVAGELFF
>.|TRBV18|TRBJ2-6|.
TGTGCCAGCTCACCAGGAGGGACTGGGGCCAACGTCCTGACTTTC
CASSPGGTGANVLTF
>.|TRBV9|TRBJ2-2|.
TGTGCCAGCAGCGTAGACCGGGTCGTAGGGGAGCTGTTTTTT
CASSVDRVVGELFF
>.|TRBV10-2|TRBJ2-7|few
TGCGCCAGCAGAGACGGGACCTACGAGCAGTACTTC
CASRDGTYEQYF
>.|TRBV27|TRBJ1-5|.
TGTGCCAGCAGCTGTATACAGGGAGGTCAGCCCCAGCATTTT
CASSCIQGGQPQHF
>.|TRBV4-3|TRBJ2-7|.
TGCGCCAGCAGCCCCGGGCTCGGGACATCACCTACCTACGAGCAGTACTTC
CASSPGLGTSPTYEQYF
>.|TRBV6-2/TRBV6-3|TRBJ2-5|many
TGTGCCAGCAGTTACTCTCTTATCCTGGAAGAGACCCAGTACTTC
CASSYSLILEETQYF
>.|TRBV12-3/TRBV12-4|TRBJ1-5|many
TGTGCCAGCAGTCCCGGGGACCGAAGCAATCAGCCCCAGCATTTT
CASSPGDRSNQPQHF
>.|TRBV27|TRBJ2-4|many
TGTGCCAGCAGTTTAGAGACAGACGGGACAAACATTCAGTACTTC
CASSLETDGTNIQYF
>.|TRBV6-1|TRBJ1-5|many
TGTGCCAGCAGAGGGGGGAGCAATCAGCCCCAGCATTTT
CASRGGSNQPQHF
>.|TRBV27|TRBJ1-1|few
TGTACCAGCAGTTTAGTGGGAGGAAACACTGAAGCTTTCTTT
CTSSLVGGNTEAFF